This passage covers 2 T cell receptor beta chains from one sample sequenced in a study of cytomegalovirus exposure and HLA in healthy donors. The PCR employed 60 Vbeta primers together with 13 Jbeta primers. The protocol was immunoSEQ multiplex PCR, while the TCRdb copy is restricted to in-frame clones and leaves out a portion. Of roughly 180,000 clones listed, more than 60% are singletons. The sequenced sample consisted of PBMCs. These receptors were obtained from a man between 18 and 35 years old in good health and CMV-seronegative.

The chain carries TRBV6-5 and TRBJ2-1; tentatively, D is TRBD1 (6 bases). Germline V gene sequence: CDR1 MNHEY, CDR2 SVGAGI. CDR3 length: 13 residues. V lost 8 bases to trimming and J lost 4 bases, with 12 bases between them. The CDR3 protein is CASRDIQYNEQFF. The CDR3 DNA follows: TGTGCCAGCCGGGACATACAGTACAATGAGCAGTTCTTC.

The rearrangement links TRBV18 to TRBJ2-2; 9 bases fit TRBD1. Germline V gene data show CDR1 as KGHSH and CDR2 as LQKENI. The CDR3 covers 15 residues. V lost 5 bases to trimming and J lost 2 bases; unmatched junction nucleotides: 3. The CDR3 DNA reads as TGTGCCAGCTCAATACAGGGGGCCAACACCGGGGAGCTGTTTTTT. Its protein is CASSIQGANTGELFF.